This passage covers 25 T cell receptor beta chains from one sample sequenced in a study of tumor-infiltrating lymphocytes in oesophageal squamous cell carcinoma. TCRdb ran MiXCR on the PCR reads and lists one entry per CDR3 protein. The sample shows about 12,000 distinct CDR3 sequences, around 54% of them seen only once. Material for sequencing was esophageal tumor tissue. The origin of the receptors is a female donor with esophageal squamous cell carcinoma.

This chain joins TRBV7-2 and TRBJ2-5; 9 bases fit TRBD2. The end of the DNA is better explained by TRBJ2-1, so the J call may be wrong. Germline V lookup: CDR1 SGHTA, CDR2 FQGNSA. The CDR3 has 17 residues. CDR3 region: CASSLAPSGTAYNEQFF. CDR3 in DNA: TGTGCCAGCAGCTTAGCGCCTAGCGGGACTGCCTACAATGAGCAGTTCTTC.

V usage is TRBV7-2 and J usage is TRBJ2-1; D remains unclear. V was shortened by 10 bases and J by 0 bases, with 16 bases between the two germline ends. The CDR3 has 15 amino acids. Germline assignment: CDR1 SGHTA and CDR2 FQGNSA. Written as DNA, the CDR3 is TGTGCCATCAAGGGTGCGTCTCTCTCCTACAATGAGCAGTTCTTC. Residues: CAIKGASLSYNEQFF.

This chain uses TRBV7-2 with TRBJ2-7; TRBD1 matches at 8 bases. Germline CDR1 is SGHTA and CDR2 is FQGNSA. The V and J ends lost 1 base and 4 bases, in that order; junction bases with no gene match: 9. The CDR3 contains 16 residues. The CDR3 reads CASSLVAGGAGYEQYF. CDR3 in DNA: TGTGCCAGCAGCTTAGTGGCAGGGGGCGCTGGGTACGAGCAGTACTTC.

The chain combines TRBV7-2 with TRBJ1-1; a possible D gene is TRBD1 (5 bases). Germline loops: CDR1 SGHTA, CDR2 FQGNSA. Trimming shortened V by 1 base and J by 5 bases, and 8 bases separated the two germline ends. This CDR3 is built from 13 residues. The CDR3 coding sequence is TGTGCCAGCAGCTTAGGGGGGACGACTGAAGCTTTCTTT. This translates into CASSLGGTTEAFF.

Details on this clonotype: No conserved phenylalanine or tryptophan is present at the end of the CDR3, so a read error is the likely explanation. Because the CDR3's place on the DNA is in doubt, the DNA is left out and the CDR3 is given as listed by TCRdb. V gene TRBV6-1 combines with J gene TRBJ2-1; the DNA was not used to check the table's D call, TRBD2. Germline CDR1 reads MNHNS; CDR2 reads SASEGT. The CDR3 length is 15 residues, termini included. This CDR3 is CASSEEENYGYTFGS.

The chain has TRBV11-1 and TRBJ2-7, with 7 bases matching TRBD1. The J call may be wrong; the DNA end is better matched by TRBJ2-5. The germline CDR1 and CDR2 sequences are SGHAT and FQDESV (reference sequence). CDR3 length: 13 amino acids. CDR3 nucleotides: TGTGCCAGCAGCCCAGGGACAGTTGAGACCCAGTACTTC. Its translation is CASSPGTVETQYF.

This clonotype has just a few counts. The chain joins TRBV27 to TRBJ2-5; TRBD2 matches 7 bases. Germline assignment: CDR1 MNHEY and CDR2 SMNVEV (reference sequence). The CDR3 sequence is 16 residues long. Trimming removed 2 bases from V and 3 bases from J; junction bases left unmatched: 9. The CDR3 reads CASSLLRREKKETQYF. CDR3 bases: TGTGCCAGCAGTTTACTTAGGCGGGAGAAGAAAGAGACCCAGTACTTC.

The CDR3 is CASSLDRGQGYEQYF. DNA of the CDR3: TGTGCCAGCAGCTTAGACAGGGGGCAAGGCTACGAGCAGTACTTC. V gene TRBV7-6 combines with J gene TRBJ2-6, with 9 bases aligning to TRBD1. TRBJ2-7 matches the DNA end more closely, so the J call is doubtful. Germline V gene data show CDR1 as SGHVS and CDR2 as FNYEAQ. CDR3 length: 15 residues.

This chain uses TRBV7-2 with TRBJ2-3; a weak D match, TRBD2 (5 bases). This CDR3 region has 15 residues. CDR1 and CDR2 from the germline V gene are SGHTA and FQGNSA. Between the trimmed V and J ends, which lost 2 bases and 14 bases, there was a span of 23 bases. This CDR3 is CASSLSYEYTGELYF. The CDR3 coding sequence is TGTGCCAGCAGCTTATCCTATGAATACACCGGGGAGCTGTATTTT.

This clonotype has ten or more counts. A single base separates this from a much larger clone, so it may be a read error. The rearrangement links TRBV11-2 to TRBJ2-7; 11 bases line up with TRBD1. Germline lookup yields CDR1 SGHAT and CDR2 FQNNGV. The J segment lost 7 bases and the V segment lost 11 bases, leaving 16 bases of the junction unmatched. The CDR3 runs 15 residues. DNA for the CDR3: TGTGCCTGGTCCAGGACAGGGGGCTCCTACAATGAGCAGTACTTC. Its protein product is CAWSRTGGSYNEQYF.

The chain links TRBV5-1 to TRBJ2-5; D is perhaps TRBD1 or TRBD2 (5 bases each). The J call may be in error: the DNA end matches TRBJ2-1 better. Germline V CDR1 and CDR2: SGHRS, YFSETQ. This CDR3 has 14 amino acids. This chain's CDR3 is CASSRGEKYNEQFF. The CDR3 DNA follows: TGCGCCAGCAGCAGAGGGGAGAAATACAATGAGCAGTTCTTC.

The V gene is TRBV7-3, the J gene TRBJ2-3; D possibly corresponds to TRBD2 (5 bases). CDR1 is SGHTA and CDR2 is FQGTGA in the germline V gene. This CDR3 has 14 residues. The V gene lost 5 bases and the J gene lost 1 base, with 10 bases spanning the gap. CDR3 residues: CASSRGPGTDTQYF. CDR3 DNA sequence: TGTGCCAGCAGCCGAGGGCCAGGCACAGATACGCAGTATTTT.

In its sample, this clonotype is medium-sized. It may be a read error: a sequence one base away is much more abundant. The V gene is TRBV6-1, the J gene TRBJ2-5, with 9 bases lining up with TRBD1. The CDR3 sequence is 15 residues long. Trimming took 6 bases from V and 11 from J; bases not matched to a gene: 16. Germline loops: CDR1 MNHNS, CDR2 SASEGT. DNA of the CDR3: TGTGCCAGCAGGCCGGGACAGGGCCCTTACAATGAGCAGTACTTC. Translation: CASRPGQGPYNEQYF.

CDR3 in amino acids: CASSLGTPRTDTQYF. Written as DNA, the CDR3 is TGTGCCAGCAGCTTAGGGACCCCCCGCACAGATACGCAGTATTTT. V and J are TRBV7-2 and TRBJ1-1; D is unclear. The end of the DNA fits TRBJ2-3 better, so the J call may be wrong. The CDR3 runs to 15 residues. The germline CDR1 and CDR2 sequences are SGHTA and FQGNSA.

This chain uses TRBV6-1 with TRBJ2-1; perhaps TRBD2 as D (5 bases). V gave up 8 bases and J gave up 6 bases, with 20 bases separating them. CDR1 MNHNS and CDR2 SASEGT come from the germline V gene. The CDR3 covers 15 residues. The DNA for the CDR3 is TGTGCCAGCCCGGCCTTGGCAGGTCGGGGCAATGAGCAGTTCTTC. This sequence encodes CASPALAGRGNEQFF.

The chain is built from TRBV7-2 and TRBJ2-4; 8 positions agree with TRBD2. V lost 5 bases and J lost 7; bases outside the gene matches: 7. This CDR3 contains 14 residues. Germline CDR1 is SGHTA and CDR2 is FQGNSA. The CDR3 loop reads CASSPAGVGNIQYF. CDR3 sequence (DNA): TGTGCCAGCAGCCCAGCGGGAGTCGGGAACATTCAGTACTTC.

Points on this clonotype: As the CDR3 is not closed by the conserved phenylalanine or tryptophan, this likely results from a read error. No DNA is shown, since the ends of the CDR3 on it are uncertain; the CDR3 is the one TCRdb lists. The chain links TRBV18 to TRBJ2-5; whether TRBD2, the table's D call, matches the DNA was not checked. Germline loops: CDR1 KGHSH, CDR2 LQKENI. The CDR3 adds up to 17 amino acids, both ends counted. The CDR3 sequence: CASSPNGNAYYGYTFGS.

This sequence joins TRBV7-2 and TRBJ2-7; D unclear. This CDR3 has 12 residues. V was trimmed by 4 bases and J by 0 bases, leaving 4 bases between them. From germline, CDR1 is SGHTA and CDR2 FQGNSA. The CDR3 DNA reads TGTGCCAGCAGCTGGAGCTCCTACGAGCAGTACTTC. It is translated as CASSWSSYEQYF.

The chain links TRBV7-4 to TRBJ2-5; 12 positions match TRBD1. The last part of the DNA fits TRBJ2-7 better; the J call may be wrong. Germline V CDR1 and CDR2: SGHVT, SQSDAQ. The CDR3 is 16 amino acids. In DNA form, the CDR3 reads TGTGCCAGCAGCCCCCCGGGGACAGGGGGCGCCTACGAGCAGTACTTC. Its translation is CASSPPGTGGAYEQYF.

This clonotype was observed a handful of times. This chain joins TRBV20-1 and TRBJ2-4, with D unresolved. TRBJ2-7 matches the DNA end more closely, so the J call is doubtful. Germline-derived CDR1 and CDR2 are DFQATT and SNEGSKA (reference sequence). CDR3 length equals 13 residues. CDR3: CSAPRYSSYEQYF. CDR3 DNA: TGCAGTGCCCCCCGTTACAGCTCCTACGAGCAGTACTTC.

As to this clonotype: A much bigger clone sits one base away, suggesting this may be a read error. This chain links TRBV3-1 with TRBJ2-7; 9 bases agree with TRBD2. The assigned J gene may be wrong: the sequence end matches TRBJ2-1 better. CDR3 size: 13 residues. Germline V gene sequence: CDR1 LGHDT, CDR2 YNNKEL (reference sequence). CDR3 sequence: CARSPSGRNEQFF. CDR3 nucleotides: TGTGCCAGGAGCCCGAGCGGGAGGAATGAGCAGTTCTTC.

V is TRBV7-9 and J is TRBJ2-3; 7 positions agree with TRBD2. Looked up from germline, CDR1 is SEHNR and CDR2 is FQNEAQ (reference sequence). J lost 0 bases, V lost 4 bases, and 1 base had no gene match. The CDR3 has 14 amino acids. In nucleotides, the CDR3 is TGTGCCAGCAGCTGGGACTATAGCACAGATACGCAGTATTTT. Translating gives CASSWDYSTDTQYF.

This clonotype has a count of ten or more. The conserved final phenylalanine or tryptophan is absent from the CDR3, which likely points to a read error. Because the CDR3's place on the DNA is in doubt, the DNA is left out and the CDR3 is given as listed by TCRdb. CDR3 protein: CASSLGTGGIYGYTFGS. V usage is TRBV7-2 and J usage is TRBJ2-7; TRBD1 is the table's D call, not checked against the DNA. The germline gives CDR1 SGHTA, CDR2 FQGNSA. With termini counted, the CDR3 has 17 amino acids.

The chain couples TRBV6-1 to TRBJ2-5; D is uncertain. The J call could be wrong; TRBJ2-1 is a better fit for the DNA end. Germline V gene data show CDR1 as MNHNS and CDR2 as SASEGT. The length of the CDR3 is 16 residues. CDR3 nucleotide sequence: TGTGCCAGCAGTGAAGCGCTTGAGTCTGGCCGATTTGAGCAGTTCTTC. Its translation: CASSEALESGRFEQFF.

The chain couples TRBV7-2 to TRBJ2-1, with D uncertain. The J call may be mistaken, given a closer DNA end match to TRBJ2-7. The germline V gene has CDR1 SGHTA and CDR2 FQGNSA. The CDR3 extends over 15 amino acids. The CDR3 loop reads CASSLGWSSYNEQYF. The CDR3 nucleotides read TGTGCCAGCAGCTTAGGGTGGAGCTCCTACAATGAGCAGTACTTC.